The 20 T cell receptor beta chains in this list originate from one sample, sequenced in a study of technical replicates of blood from several donors. Sequenced by immunoSEQ multiplex PCR; TCRdb stores in-frame clones only, minus some. The top ten hold about 0.23% of the sample, which has 75,000 to 90,000 clones, just over 90% seen once. Material for sequencing was T cells isolated from PBMCs. All receptors derive from a human donor in good health.

The rearrangement links TRBV15 to TRBJ2-1; 8 bases are shared with TRBD2. J gave up 10 bases and V 7 bases, and 15 bases lay outside the gene matches. Germline CDR1 reads LNHNV; CDR2 reads YYDKDF (reference sequence). The CDR3 runs to 15 residues. In DNA form, the CDR3 reads TGTGCCACCACAATCCTCGGGGGGGCCTTCCGGGAGCAGTTCTTC. Translating gives CATTILGGAFREQFF.

This chain uses TRBV28 with TRBJ2-7, with TRBD2 identical over 7 bases. The V segment lost 8 bases and the J segment 3 bases; nucleotides outside the gene matches: 10. The CDR3 runs 14 residues. Per the germline V gene, CDR1 is MDHEN and CDR2 is SYDVKM. CDR3 in amino acids: CASRLLGGSYEQYF. CDR3 nucleotides: TGTGCCAGCCGCTTACTAGGCGGGAGCTACGAGCAGTACTTC. Together with reference TRBV28 and TRBJ2-7, the CDR3 gives the full variable domain: DVKVTQSSRYLVKRTGEKVFLECVQDMDHENMFWYRQDPGLGLRLIYFSYDVKMKEKGDIPEGYSVSREKKERFSLILESASTNQTSMYLCASRLLGGSYEQYFGPGTRLTVT.

This rearrangement joins TRBV28 to TRBJ2-7; 7 nucleotides agree with TRBD2. Trimming at V came to 4 bases and at J to 0 bases, leaving 12 bases not matched to a gene. Germline values: CDR1 MDHEN, CDR2 SYDVKM. This CDR3 has 17 amino acids. The CDR3 bases are TGTGCCAGCAGTTACAAGACCTCTAGCGGAGGCTCCTACGAGCAGTACTTC. Its protein is CASSYKTSSGGSYEQYF. Combining the CDR3 with reference TRBV28 and TRBJ2-7 gives the whole variable domain DVKVTQSSRYLVKRTGEKVFLECVQDMDHENMFWYRQDPGLGLRLIYFSYDVKMKEKGDIPEGYSVSREKKERFSLILESASTNQTSMYLCASSYKTSSGGSYEQYFGPGTRLTVT.

The gene calls are TRBV5-4 and TRBJ1-3; D gene ambiguous. The V gene's germline CDR1 is SGHNT and CDR2 YYREEE (reference sequence). The CDR3 contains 18 residues. The ends were cut back, 5 bases at V and 0 bases at J, with 21 bases in the middle. The CDR3 loop reads CASSLGAPAPHSGNTIYF. CDR3 DNA: TGTGCCAGCAGTCTTGGAGCCCCGGCACCCCACTCTGGAAACACCATATATTTT. Using reference TRBV5-4 and TRBJ1-3 for the parts outside the CDR3, the full variable domain is ETGVTQSPTHLIKTRGQQVTLRCSSQSGHNTVSWYQQALGQGPQFIFQYYREEENGRGNFPPRFSGLQFPNYSSELNVNALELDDSALYLCASSLGAPAPHSGNTIYFGEGSWLTVV.

The chain is built from TRBV30 and TRBJ1-5; TRBD1 is a possible D gene (6 bases). Germline V gives CDR1 GTSNPN, CDR2 SVGIG (reference sequence). The V and J ends lost 2 bases and 3 bases respectively, with 26 bases between them. The CDR3 contains 19 residues. CDR3 nucleotides: TGTGCCTGGAGTCGTACCCTTCATAGGGCAGGGGAACCCAATCAGCCCCAGCATTTT. This translates into CAWSRTLHRAGEPNQPQHF.

The V call is TRBV5-1, the J call TRBJ2-1; TRBD2 matches at 10 bases. Germline V lookup: CDR1 SGHRS, CDR2 YFSETQ. With 5 bases clipped from V and 7 bases from J, the junction kept 6 bases outside the gene matches. The length of the CDR3 is 14 residues. The CDR3 coding sequence is TGCGCCAGCAGTGGAACTAGCGGGGATAATGAGCAGTTCTTC. It translates to CASSGTSGDNEQFF.

V is TRBV4-1 and J is TRBJ1-1; 9 bases are a match to TRBD1. The CDR3 runs to 17 residues. Germline trimming cut 6 bases from V and 2 bases from J; bases unmatched to any gene: 13. Per germline, CDR1 MGHRA and CDR2 YSYEKL. The CDR3 region has the DNA TGCGCCAGCAGTAACAGGGGGCGCAGAAACCTAAACACTGAAGCTTTCTTT. It specifies CASSNRGRRNLNTEAFF.

The chain carries TRBV9 and TRBJ1-1, with D possibly matching TRBD1 (5 bases). This CDR3 is 15 amino acids long. V was clipped by 0 bases and J by 4 bases, with 13 bases between them. The germline CDR1 and CDR2 sequences are SGDLS and YYNGEE. The CDR3 DNA reads as TGTGCCAGCAGCGTAGAGGCCAGGGAGGGCACTGAAGCTTTCTTT. It specifies CASSVEAREGTEAFF.

The chain is built from TRBV29-1 and TRBJ2-7; 9 nucleotides align to TRBD2. Germline V lookup: CDR1 SQVTM, CDR2 ANQGSEA. V lost 3 bases and J lost 4; bases outside the gene matches: 7. This CDR3 contains 14 residues. For the CDR3, the DNA is TGCAGCGTTGATGGGAGCGGGGGGACGTACGAGCAGTACTTC. Translating gives CSVDGSGGTYEQYF.

The rearrangement links TRBV4-2 to TRBJ2-5, with 8 bases identical to TRBD2. CDR1 and CDR2 (germline): LGHNA, YNFKEQ. This CDR3 spans 15 amino acids. The ends lost 1 base at V and 4 bases at J; junction bases unmatched: 5. DNA of the CDR3: TGTGCCAGCAGCCAAGGTATCGCGGGAGGAGAGACCCAGTACTTC. This translates into CASSQGIAGGETQYF.

V and J are TRBV27 and TRBJ2-7, with D maybe TRBD1 (5 bases). The V end lost 3 bases, the J end lost 6 bases, and 12 bases lay between the germline ends. CDR1 MNHEY and CDR2 SMNVEV come from the germline V gene (reference sequence). The CDR3 runs 13 residues. CDR3 nucleotide sequence: TGTGCCAGCAGTTTGGGCAGGGATAGCGAGCAGTACTTC. Translation gives CASSLGRDSEQYF.

The table lists this clone with a few counts. J is TRBJ2-4 and V is TRBV28, with D hard to call. Germline CDR1 and CDR2: MDHEN and SYDVKM. The germline V and J ends were trimmed by 8 bases and 7 bases, with 9 bases remaining between them. There are 11 residues in the CDR3. DNA for the CDR3: TGTGCCAGCTCGATGAGGAACATTCAGTACTTC. This codes for CASSMRNIQYF.

This clone has just one count. CDR3 loop: CASTTPDRASYEQYF. The CDR3 DNA sequence: TGTGCTTCAACGACACCGGACAGGGCCTCCTACGAGCAGTACTTC. V and J are TRBV19 and TRBJ2-7, with 8 bases identical to TRBD1. The CDR3 runs 15 residues. The germline CDR1 and CDR2 sequences are LNHDA and SQIVND (reference sequence).

The rearrangement joins TRBV12-5 to TRBJ2-1, with 9 bases aligning to TRBD1. In germline, CDR1 is LGHNT, CDR2 FRNRAP. The CDR3 length is 15 residues. V shed 0 bases, J shed 11 bases, and the junction held 8 bases outside the gene matches. This CDR3 is CASGLVLDRGVKQFF. In nucleotides, the CDR3 is TGTGCTAGTGGTTTGGTACTTGACAGGGGGGTTAAGCAGTTCTTC.

The chain employs TRBV18 and TRBJ1-1; D is unclear. The CDR3 is made up of 15 amino acids. The germline gives CDR1 KGHSH, CDR2 LQKENI. Trimming left V 2 bases short and J 2 bases short, with 12 bases between. CDR3 sequence reads: CASSPISRHNTEAFF. The DNA for the CDR3 is TGTGCCAGCTCACCAATTTCTAGGCACAACACTGAAGCTTTCTTT.

The chain carries TRBV5-4 and TRBJ2-1; 8 bases are a match to TRBD2. The CDR3 sequence is 12 residues long. CDR1 and CDR2 (germline): SGHNT, YYREEE (reference sequence). Trimming cost V 4 bases and J 9 bases; bases outside gene matches: 3. The CDR3 sequence: CASSMSGGEQFF. The CDR3 nucleotides read TGTGCCAGCAGCATGAGCGGGGGTGAGCAGTTCTTC.

The rearrangement joins TRBV10-3 to TRBJ2-5, with D hard to call. The CDR3 contains 14 residues. Germline V gene lookup returns CDR1 ENHRY and CDR2 SYGVKD. Deletions cut 0 bases from V and 2 bases from J, with 7 bases between. CDR3 nucleotide sequence: TGTGCCATCAGTGAGTCGGGCAGACAAGAGACCCAGTACTTC. Protein sequence: CAISESGRQETQYF.

The chain carries TRBV5-1 and TRBJ2-1; 8 bases agree with TRBD2. The CDR3 has 14 amino acids. Germline V gives CDR1 SGHRS, CDR2 YFSETQ. Trimming took 2 bases from V and 7 from J; bases not matched to a gene: 5. This chain's CDR3 is CASSFAGGGNEQFF. CDR3 DNA sequence: TGCGCCAGCAGCTTTGCGGGAGGTGGAAATGAGCAGTTCTTC.

The chain has TRBV28 and TRBJ2-7, with 10 bases fitting TRBD1. Germline trimming cut 4 bases from V and 3 bases from J; bases unmatched to any gene: 3. CDR1 and CDR2 (germline): MDHEN, SYDVKM. This CDR3 region has 14 residues. CDR3 sequence reads: CASSSGQGFYEQYF. CDR3 sequence (DNA): TGTGCCAGCAGTTCGGGACAGGGGTTCTACGAGCAGTACTTC.

This chain links TRBV28 with TRBJ1-5; weak D call: TRBD1 (5 bases). From germline, CDR1 is MDHEN and CDR2 SYDVKM. V lost 5 bases and J lost 2, with 22 bases in between. The CDR3 has 18 amino acids. CDR3 coding DNA: TGTGCCAGCAGTCCCACTGGGGGGTTGGGTGAGGGCAATCAGCCCCAGCATTTT. Translated, it gives CASSPTGGLGEGNQPQHF.